One TCR beta chain is described in this entry. No antigen is known for it. The data are from a study of vaccination and CD4 T cells after COVID-19. With the Oncomine TCR Beta short-read assay, DNA from cultured CD4+ T cells was sequenced. TCRdb ran MiXCR on the PCR reads and lists one entry per CDR3 protein. The data contain approximately 12,000 distinct CDR3 sequences, around half of them singletons. Germline V gene sequence: CDR1 MNHEY, CDR2 SVGAGI. The CDR3 sequence is 16 residues long. V shed 0 bases and J shed 2 bases, with 13 bases lying between them. As for treatment: roughly 10-day PBMC culture with coronavirus spike peptide pools or control peptides (ViraFEST assay). ViraFEST used peptide pools to expand antigen-specific T cells, then sequenced TCRs.

Material for sequencing was CD4+ T cells from blood, cultured in vitro. This rearrangement joins TRBV6-5 to TRBJ1-2; the D gene is possibly TRBD1 (5 bases). The source is a human donor who had recovered from COVID-19. The CDR3 sequence: CASSYSRMWDNYGYTF. The CDR3, as DNA: TGTGCCAGCAGTTACTCGAGAATGTGGGACAACTATGGCTACACCTTC.